This is a list of T cell receptor beta chains from one sample in a study of early T cells in non-severe SARS-CoV-2 infection. TCRdb used MiXCR to reprocess the 5' RACE reads, holding one entry per CDR3 protein. The data show over 30,000 distinct CDR3 sequences, with about 6% seen just once and more than 6.5% held by the top ten. Sequenced material: whole blood. The source of these receptors is an adult who was a healthcare worker with PCR-confirmed SARS-CoV-2 infection or an uninfected control (not recorded which). Both conserved end residues are part of each CDR3. D genes are given only for firm matches. Clone size appears in some rows only: once, few, many, or a class for an expanded clone.

d_gene: TRBD2; j_gene: TRBJ2-1; abundance: many; v_gene: TRBV20-1; CDR3nt: TGCAGTGCTATGCGCGGGGGCTCCTACAATGAGCAGTTCTTC; CDR3aa: CSAMRGGSYNEQFF
d_gene: -; j_gene: TRBJ2-3; abundance: many; v_gene: TRBV30; CDR3nt: TGTGCCTGGAGTGTACGGTCTCGAGATACGCAGTATTTT; CDR3aa: CAWSVRSRDTQYF
d_gene: TRBD1; j_gene: TRBJ2-2; abundance: many; v_gene: TRBV3-1; CDR3nt: TGTGCCAGCAGCCTTGGGACAGCCGCGAACACCGGGGAGCTGTTTTTT; CDR3aa: CASSLGTAANTGELFF
d_gene: TRBD1; j_gene: TRBJ1-4; abundance: many; v_gene: TRBV7-2; CDR3nt: TGTGCCAGCAGCCCCGACAGGGGTGAAAAACTGTTTTTT; CDR3aa: CASSPDRGEKLFF
d_gene: -; j_gene: TRBJ1-5; abundance: many; v_gene: TRBV18; CDR3nt: TGTGCCAGCTCACCACAAGGGACTACGGAGCCCCAGCATTTT; CDR3aa: CASSPQGTTEPQHF
d_gene: -; j_gene: TRBJ2-2; abundance: few; v_gene: TRBV7-3; CDR3nt: TGTGCCAGCAGCTTAACGGGCAGTCCGAACACCGGGGAGCTGTTTTTT; CDR3aa: CASSLTGSPNTGELFF
d_gene: TRBD1; j_gene: TRBJ2-3; abundance: few; v_gene: TRBV9; CDR3nt: TGTGCCAGCAGCGGTAGACAGGGAACAGATACGCAGTATTTT; CDR3aa: CASSGRQGTDTQYF
d_gene: TRBD2; j_gene: TRBJ2-2; abundance: few; v_gene: TRBV7-3; CDR3nt: TGTGCCAGCAGCTTAACAGGGAGCGGGACCGTTACCGGGGAGCTGTTTTTT; CDR3aa: CASSLTGSGTVTGELFF
d_gene: TRBD2; j_gene: TRBJ2-5; abundance: many; v_gene: TRBV20-1; CDR3nt: TGCAGTGCTAGAGGGGATAGCGGGGGAGCGCTGCCGGGGGAGACCCAGTACTTC; CDR3aa: CSARGDSGGALPGETQYF
d_gene: -; j_gene: TRBJ2-5; abundance: -; v_gene: TRBV12-3/TRBV12-4; CDR3nt: TGTGCCAGCAGTTTAGTAGGGGTAGGGGAAGAGACCCAGTACTTC; CDR3aa: CASSLVGVGEETQYF
d_gene: -; j_gene: TRBJ2-1; abundance: many; v_gene: TRBV30; CDR3nt: TGTGCCTGGTCGCGGGGCCCCTACAATGAGCAGTTCTTC; CDR3aa: CAWSRGPYNEQFF
d_gene: TRBD1; j_gene: TRBJ2-7; abundance: many; v_gene: TRBV6-6; CDR3nt: TGTGCCAGCAGTTACGGGGGACAGCCCTACTTC; CDR3aa: CASSYGGQPYF
d_gene: TRBD2; j_gene: TRBJ2-3; abundance: many; v_gene: TRBV7-2; CDR3nt: TGTGCCAGCAGCCCCCACACCACTAGCGGGGGGCCTATAGATACGCAGTATTTT; CDR3aa: CASSPHTTSGGPIDTQYF
d_gene: -; j_gene: TRBJ1-3; abundance: -; v_gene: TRBV30; CDR3nt: TGTGCCTGGAGTGTACGTGGCTCTGGAAACACCATATATTTT; CDR3aa: CAWSVRGSGNTIYF
d_gene: -; j_gene: TRBJ1-6; abundance: few; v_gene: TRBV5-1; CDR3nt: TGCGCCAGCAGCTTGGAGGGACAATATAATTCACCCCTCCACTTT; CDR3aa: CASSLEGQYNSPLHF
d_gene: -; j_gene: TRBJ1-3; abundance: many; v_gene: TRBV5-6; CDR3nt: TGTGCCAGCAGCTATAAATTGAGCTCTGGAAACACCATATATTTT; CDR3aa: CASSYKLSSGNTIYF
d_gene: -; j_gene: TRBJ1-1; abundance: -; v_gene: TRBV10-3; CDR3nt: TGTGCCATCAGTGACAGGGGTTTGGGCACTGAAGCTTTCTTT; CDR3aa: CAISDRGLGTEAFF
d_gene: -; j_gene: TRBJ2-7; abundance: many; v_gene: TRBV7-2; CDR3nt: TGTGCCAGCAGCTTCAGTCGAGGGAAAGCATCCTACGAGCAGTACTTC; CDR3aa: CASSFSRGKASYEQYF
d_gene: TRBD1; j_gene: TRBJ2-7; abundance: -; v_gene: TRBV7-9; CDR3nt: TGTGCCACAGGGGACAGCAGCTACGAGCAGTACTTC; CDR3aa: CATGDSSYEQYF
d_gene: TRBD1; j_gene: TRBJ2-7; abundance: many; v_gene: TRBV28; CDR3nt: TGTGCCAGCAGGGGAGACAGGGGGGTGCCCGAGCAGTACTTC; CDR3aa: CASRGDRGVPEQYF
d_gene: -; j_gene: TRBJ2-7; abundance: medium-sized; v_gene: TRBV7-2; CDR3nt: TGTGCCAGCAGCTTAGATCCTAGGGAGCAGTACTTC; CDR3aa: CASSLDPREQYF